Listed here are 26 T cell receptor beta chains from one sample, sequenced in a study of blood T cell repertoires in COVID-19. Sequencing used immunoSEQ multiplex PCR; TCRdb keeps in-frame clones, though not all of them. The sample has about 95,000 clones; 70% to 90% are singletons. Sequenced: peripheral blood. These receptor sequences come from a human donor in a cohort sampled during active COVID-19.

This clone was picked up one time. The CDR3 DNA reads TGTGCCAGCAGCTTGACCTCAGGAACCAACTCGCAGTATTTT. This translates into CASSLTSGTNSQYF. The chain employs TRBV28 and TRBJ2-3; D gene ambiguous. V lost 6 bases and J 10 bases, leaving 20 bases between the germline ends. This CDR3 has 14 residues. Germline CDR1 MDHEN, CDR2 SYDVKM.

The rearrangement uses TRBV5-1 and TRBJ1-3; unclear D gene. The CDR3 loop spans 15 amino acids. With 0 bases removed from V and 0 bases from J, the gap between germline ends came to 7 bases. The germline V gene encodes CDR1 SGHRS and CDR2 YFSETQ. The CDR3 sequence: CASSLDPGSGNTIYF. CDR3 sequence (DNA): TGCGCCAGCAGCTTGGATCCGGGCTCTGGAAACACCATATATTTT. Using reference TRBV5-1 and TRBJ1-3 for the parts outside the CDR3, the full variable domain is KAGVTQTPRYLIKTRGQQVTLSCSPISGHRSVSWYQQTPGQGLQFLFEYFSETQRNKGNFPGRFSGRQFSNSRSEMNVSTLELGDSALYLCASSLDPGSGNTIYFGEGSWLTVV.

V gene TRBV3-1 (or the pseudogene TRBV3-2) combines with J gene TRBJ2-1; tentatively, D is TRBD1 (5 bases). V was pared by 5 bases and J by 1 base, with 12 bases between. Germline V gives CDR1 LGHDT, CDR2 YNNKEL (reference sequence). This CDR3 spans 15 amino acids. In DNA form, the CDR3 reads TGTGCCAGCAGCACCCGCAGGGATTCCTACAATGAGCAGTTCTTC. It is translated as CASSTRRDSYNEQFF.

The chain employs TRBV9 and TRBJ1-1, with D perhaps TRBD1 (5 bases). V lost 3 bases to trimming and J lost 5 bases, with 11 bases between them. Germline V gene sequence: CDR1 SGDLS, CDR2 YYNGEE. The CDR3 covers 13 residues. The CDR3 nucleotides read TGTGCCAGCAGCGCCGTCGGGGGGACTGAAGCTTTCTTT. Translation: CASSAVGGTEAFF.

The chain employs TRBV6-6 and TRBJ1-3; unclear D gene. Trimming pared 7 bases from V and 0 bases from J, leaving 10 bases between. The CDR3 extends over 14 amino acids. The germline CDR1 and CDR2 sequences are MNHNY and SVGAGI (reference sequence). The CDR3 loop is CASTGRGSGNTIYF. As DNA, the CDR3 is TGTGCCAGCACAGGCCGTGGCTCTGGAAACACCATATATTTT.

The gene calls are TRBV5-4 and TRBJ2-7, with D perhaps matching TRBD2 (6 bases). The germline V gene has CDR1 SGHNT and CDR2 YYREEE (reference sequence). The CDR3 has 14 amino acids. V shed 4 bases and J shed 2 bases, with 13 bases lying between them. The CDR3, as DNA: TGTGCCAGCAGCATTAGGGGCGGGACCTACGAGCAGTACTTC. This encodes CASSIRGGTYEQYF.

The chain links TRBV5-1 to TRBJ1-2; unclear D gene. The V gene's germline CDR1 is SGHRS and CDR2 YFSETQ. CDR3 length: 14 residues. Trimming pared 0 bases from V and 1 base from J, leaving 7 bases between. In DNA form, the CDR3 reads TGCGCCAGCAGCTTGGACTCCGTTAACTATGGCTACACCTTC. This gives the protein CASSLDSVNYGYTF. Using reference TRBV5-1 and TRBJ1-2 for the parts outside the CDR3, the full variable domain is KAGVTQTPRYLIKTRGQQVTLSCSPISGHRSVSWYQQTPGQGLQFLFEYFSETQRNKGNFPGRFSGRQFSNSRSEMNVSTLELGDSALYLCASSLDSVNYGYTFGSGTRLTVV.

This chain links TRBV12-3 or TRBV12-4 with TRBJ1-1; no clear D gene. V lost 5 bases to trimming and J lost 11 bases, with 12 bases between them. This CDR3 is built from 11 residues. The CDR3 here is CASSARGMAFF. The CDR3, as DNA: TGTGCCAGCAGTGCGCGAGGAATGGCTTTCTTT.

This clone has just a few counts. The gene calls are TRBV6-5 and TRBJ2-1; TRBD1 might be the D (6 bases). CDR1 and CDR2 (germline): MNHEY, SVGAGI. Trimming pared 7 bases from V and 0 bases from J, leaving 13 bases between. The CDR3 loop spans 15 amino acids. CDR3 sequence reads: CASNRDTSSYNEQFF. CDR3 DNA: TGTGCCAGCAATCGGGACACCAGCTCCTACAATGAGCAGTTCTTC.

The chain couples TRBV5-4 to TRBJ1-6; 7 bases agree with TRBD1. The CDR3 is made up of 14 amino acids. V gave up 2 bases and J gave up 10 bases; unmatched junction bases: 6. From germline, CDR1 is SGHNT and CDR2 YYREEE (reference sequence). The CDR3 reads CASSLGGGESPLHF. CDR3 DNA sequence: TGTGCCAGCAGCTTAGGAGGGGGCGAGTCACCCCTCCACTTT.

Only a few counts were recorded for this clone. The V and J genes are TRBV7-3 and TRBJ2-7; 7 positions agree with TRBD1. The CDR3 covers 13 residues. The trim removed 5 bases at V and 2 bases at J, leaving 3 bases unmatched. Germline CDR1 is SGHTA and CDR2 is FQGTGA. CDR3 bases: TGTGCCAGCAGCGAGGGGGCAACCTACGAGCAGTACTTC. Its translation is CASSEGATYEQYF.

The chain's CDR3 is CAGSLSDRRNTEAFF. CDR3 DNA: TGTGCCGGCAGCCTCTCGGACAGGCGGAACACTGAAGCTTTCTTT. This chain joins TRBV30 and TRBJ1-1; TRBD1 matches at 7 bases. The trim removed 8 bases at V and 1 base at J, leaving 13 bases unmatched. The CDR3 totals 15 residues. The germline gives CDR1 GTSNPN, CDR2 SVGIG (reference sequence). Using reference TRBV30 and TRBJ1-1 for the parts outside the CDR3, the full variable domain is SQTIHQWPATLVQPVGSPLSLECTVEGTSNPNLYWYRQAAGRGLQLLFYSVGIGQISSEVPQNLSASRPQDRQFILSSKKLLLSDSGFYLCAGSLSDRRNTEAFFGQGTRLTVV.

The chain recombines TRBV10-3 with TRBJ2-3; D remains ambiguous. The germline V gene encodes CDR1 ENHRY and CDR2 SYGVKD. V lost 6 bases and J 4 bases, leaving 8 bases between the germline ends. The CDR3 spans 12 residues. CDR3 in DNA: TGTGCCATCAGCCCAGCGTCAGATACGCAGTATTTT. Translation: CAISPASDTQYF.

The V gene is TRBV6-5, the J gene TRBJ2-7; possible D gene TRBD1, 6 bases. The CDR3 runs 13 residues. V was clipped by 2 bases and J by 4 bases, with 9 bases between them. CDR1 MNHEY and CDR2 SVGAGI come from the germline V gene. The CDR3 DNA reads TGTGCCAGCAGTTACGCAGGGGTGTACGAGCAGTACTTC. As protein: CASSYAGVYEQYF.

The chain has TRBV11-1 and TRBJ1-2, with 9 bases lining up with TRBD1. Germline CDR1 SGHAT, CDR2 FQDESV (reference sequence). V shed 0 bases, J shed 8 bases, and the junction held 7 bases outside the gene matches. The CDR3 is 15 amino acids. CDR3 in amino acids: CASSLAGDRADGYTF. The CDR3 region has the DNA TGTGCCAGCAGCTTAGCGGGGGACAGGGCGGACGGCTACACCTTC. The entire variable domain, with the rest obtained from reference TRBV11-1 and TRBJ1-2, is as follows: EAEVAQSPRYKITEKSQAVAFWCDPISGHATLYWYRQILGQGPELLVQFQDESVVDDSQLPKDRFSAERLKGVDSTLKIQPAELGDSAMYLCASSLAGDRADGYTFGSGTRLTVV.

CDR3 coding DNA: TGTGCCAGCTCACCTTTAGGTGACTCCCGTCCCATTAGCACAGATACGCAGTATTTT. It codes for CASSPLGDSRPISTDTQYF. V and J are TRBV18 and TRBJ2-3; D is uncertain. The V end was cut by 3 bases, the J end by 0 bases, with 22 bases between. CDR3 length equals 19 residues. Germline loops: CDR1 KGHSH, CDR2 LQKENI.

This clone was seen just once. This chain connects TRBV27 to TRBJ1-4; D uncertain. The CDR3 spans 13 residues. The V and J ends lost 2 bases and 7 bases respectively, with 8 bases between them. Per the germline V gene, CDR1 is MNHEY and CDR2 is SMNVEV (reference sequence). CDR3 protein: CASSLSRFEKLFF. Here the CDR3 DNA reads TGTGCCAGCAGTTTAAGCCGTTTTGAAAAACTGTTTTTT.

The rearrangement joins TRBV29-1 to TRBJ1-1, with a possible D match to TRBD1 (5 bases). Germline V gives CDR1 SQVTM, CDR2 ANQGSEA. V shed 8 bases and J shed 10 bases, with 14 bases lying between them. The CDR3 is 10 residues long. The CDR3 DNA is TGCAGCCCCAGCGACCAGGGAGCTTTCTTT. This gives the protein CSPSDQGAFF.

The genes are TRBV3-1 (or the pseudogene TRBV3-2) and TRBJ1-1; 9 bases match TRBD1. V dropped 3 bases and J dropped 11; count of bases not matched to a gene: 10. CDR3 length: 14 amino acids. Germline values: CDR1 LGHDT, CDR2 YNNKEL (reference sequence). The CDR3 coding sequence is TGTGCCAGCAGCCACTCGGACAGGGGTACTGTCGCTTTCTTT. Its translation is CASSHSDRGTVAFF.

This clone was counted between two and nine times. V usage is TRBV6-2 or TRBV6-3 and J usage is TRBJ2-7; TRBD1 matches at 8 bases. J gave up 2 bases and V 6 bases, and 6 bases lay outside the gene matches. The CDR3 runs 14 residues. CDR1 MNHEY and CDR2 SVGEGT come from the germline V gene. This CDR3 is CASSTQGAPYEQYF. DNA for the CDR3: TGTGCCAGCAGCACCCAGGGGGCCCCCTACGAGCAGTACTTC.

The CDR3 nucleotides read TGTGCCAGCAGTGAAGAAACGGGGTTCTATGGCTACACCTTC. Encoded protein: CASSEETGFYGYTF. V and J are TRBV6-1 and TRBJ1-2; D is uncertain. The germline gives CDR1 MNHNS, CDR2 SASEGT. The CDR3 has 14 residues. Trimming removed 1 base at V and 4 bases at J, with 10 bases between.

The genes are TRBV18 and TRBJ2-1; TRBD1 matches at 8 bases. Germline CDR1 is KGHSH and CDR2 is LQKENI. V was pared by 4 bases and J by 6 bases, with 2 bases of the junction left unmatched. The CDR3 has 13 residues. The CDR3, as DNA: TGTGCCAGCTCACTAGACAGGGGCAATGAGCAGTTCTTC. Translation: CASSLDRGNEQFF. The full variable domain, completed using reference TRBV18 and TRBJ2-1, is NAGVMQNPRHLVRRRGQEARLRCSPMKGHSHVYWYRQLPEEGLKFMVYLQKENIIDESGMPKERFSAEFPKEGPSILRIQQVVRGDSAAYFCASSLDRGNEQFFGPGTRLTVL.

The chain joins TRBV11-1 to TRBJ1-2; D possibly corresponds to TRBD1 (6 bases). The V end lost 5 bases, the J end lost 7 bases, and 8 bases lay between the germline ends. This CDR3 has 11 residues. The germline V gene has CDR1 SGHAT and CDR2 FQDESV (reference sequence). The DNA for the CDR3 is TGTGCCAGCAGCCAAGGGGGTGGCTACACCTTC. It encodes CASSQGGGYTF.

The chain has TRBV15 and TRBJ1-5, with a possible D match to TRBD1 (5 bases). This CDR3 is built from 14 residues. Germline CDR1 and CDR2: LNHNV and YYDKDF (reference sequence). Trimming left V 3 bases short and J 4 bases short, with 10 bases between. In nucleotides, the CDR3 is TGTGCCACCAGCAGGGAAGACAGAAATCAGCCCCAGCATTTT. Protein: CATSREDRNQPQHF.

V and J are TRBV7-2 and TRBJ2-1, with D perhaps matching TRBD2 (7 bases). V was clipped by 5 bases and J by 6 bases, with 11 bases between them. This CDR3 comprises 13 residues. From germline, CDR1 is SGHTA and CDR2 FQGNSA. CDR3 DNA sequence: TGTGCCAGCAGCGGGAGGGGGGGCAATGAGCAGTTCTTC. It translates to CASSGRGGNEQFF.

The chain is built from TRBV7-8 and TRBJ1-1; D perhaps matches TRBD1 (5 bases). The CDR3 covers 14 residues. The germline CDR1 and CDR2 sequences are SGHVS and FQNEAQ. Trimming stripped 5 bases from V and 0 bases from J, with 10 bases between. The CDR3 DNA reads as TGTGCCAGCAGCCGCAGGGAAATGAACACTGAAGCTTTCTTT. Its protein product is CASSRREMNTEAFF.